Presented here are 30 T cell receptor beta chains from one specimen sequenced in a study of blood T cell repertoires in COVID-19. Clones were read by immunoSEQ multiplex PCR, and TCRdb kept only the in-frame ones, dropping some. The sample has under 150,000 clones, around 89% seen once. The sample consisted of peripheral blood. The receptors originated from a man aged 50-60 years with acute or convalescent COVID-19.

This clone was recorded at least ten times. CDR3 protein: CATSDLGQNKRQDDTQYF. The CDR3 bases are TGTGCCACCAGTGATTTAGGACAGAACAAACGGCAAGACGATACGCAGTATTTT. V usage is TRBV24-1 and J usage is TRBJ2-3; D is possibly TRBD1 (6 bases). The germline V gene has CDR1 KGHDR and CDR2 SFDVKD. This CDR3 is built from 18 residues. The V end lost 1 base, the J end lost 6 bases, and 22 bases lay between the germline ends.

The chain recombines TRBV5-5 with TRBJ2-3; 7 bases align to TRBD1. This CDR3 has 15 residues. V shed 0 bases and J 3 bases; nucleotides not matched to a gene: 4. Germline-derived CDR1 and CDR2 are SGHKS and YYEKEE (reference sequence). The CDR3 DNA reads as TGTGCCAGCAGCTTGGGAGGGGGCACGACAGATACGCAGTATTTT. Amino acids: CASSLGGGTTDTQYF.

V usage is TRBV18 and J usage is TRBJ1-2; no clear D. Per germline, CDR1 KGHSH and CDR2 LQKENI. V was cut by 0 bases and J by 8 bases, with 10 bases left in between. This CDR3 spans 13 amino acids. Written as DNA, the CDR3 is TGTGCCAGCTCACCACCCGGGATTCGAGGCTACACCTTC. Translating it yields CASSPPGIRGYTF.

This chain uses TRBV5-6 with TRBJ1-6; TRBD1 agrees at 10 bases. V shed 4 bases, J shed 5 bases, and the junction held 6 bases outside the gene matches. CDR3 length: 16 residues. Per the germline V gene, CDR1 is SGHDT and CDR2 is YYEEEE. The CDR3 is CASSLGQGNNNSPLHF. The CDR3, as DNA: TGTGCCAGCAGCCTGGGACAGGGGAACAATAATTCACCCCTCCACTTT.

This chain links TRBV7-8 with TRBJ2-5, with 8 nucleotides matching TRBD1. V shed 1 base and J 8 bases; nucleotides not matched to a gene: 9. CDR1 and CDR2 (germline): SGHVS, FQNEAQ. CDR3 length equals 15 residues. The CDR3 DNA follows: TGTGCCAGCAGCTTAGAGACAGGGGAGTCGGCTACCCAGTACTTC. Residues: CASSLETGESATQYF.

This clone has a single count. The chain joins TRBV7-8 to TRBJ2-1, with D perhaps TRBD1 (5 bases). This CDR3 is 15 amino acids long. CDR1 is SGHVS, CDR2 FQNEAQ, per germline. Trimming shortened V by 4 bases and J by 8 bases, and 18 bases separated the two germline ends. This CDR3 reads CASSSLLGARHEQFF. The CDR3 bases are TGTGCCAGCAGCTCGCTCCTAGGGGCCCGTCATGAGCAGTTCTTC.

The genes are TRBV5-5 and TRBJ1-1; D uncertain. Trimming took 0 bases from V and 3 from J, leaving 21 bases between them. Germline loops: CDR1 SGHKS, CDR2 YYEKEE (reference sequence). The CDR3 has 18 amino acids. As DNA, the CDR3 is TGTGCCAGCAGCTTGGATGGAAGCCGGGGTAGGTTGGACACTGAAGCTTTCTTT. Amino acid sequence: CASSLDGSRGRLDTEAFF.

The J gene is TRBJ2-2, the V gene TRBV12-2; the table calls TRBD2, which could not be checked here. TRBV12-2 corresponds to a pseudogene. This CDR3 region has 19 residues. In DNA, the CDR3 is TGTGCAAGTCGCTTAACCCAATCTATAGCGGGAGGGCCCACCGGGGAGCTGTTTTTT. Translated, it gives CASRLTQSIAGGPTGELFF.

The rearrangement uses TRBV12-3 or TRBV12-4 and TRBJ1-4; weak D call: TRBD1 (6 bases). CDR3 length equals 12 residues. Trimming shortened V by 6 bases and J by 10 bases, and 12 bases separated the two germline ends. The CDR3 reads CASSDTGRKLFF. In nucleotides, the CDR3 is TGTGCCAGCAGCGATACAGGGCGAAAACTGTTTTTT.

J is TRBJ2-2 and V is TRBV19; the D gene is possibly TRBD2 (6 bases). The CDR3 totals 17 residues. The germline V and J ends were trimmed by 3 bases and 1 base, with 15 bases remaining between them. Germline CDR1 is LNHDA and CDR2 is SQIVND (reference sequence). Here the CDR3 DNA reads TGTGCCAGTAGTATGAGACCGGGACTTAAGAACACCGGGGAGCTGTTTTTT. This sequence encodes CASSMRPGLKNTGELFF.

A single count supports this clone. J is TRBJ1-3 and V is TRBV5-4; D is undetermined. V was clipped by 3 bases and J by 0 bases, with 7 bases between them. This CDR3 contains 14 residues. Germline assignment: CDR1 SGHNT and CDR2 YYREEE (reference sequence). This CDR3 is CASSSQDSGNTIYF. DNA for the CDR3: TGTGCCAGCAGCTCCCAGGACTCTGGAAACACCATATATTTT.

V usage is TRBV5-1 and J usage is TRBJ1-2; 7 nucleotides agree with TRBD1. CDR3 size: 15 residues. J gave up 7 bases and V 3 bases, and 12 bases lay outside the gene matches. Germline V gives CDR1 SGHRS, CDR2 YFSETQ. CDR3 residues: CASSSATGLTSGYTF. CDR3 coding DNA: TGCGCCAGCAGCTCAGCGACAGGGCTTACCAGTGGCTACACCTTC. The whole variable domain, filled in from reference TRBV5-1 and TRBJ1-2, reads KAGVTQTPRYLIKTRGQQVTLSCSPISGHRSVSWYQQTPGQGLQFLFEYFSETQRNKGNFPGRFSGRQFSNSRSEMNVSTLELGDSALYLCASSSATGLTSGYTFGSGTRLTVV.

The rearrangement uses TRBV6-5 and TRBJ2-2, with D tentatively TRBD1 (6 bases). The CDR3 loop spans 15 amino acids. Per germline, CDR1 MNHEY and CDR2 SVGAGI. Trimming shortened V by 6 bases and J by 3 bases, and 14 bases separated the two germline ends. CDR3 region: CASRKTGWDTGELFF. The CDR3 region has the DNA TGTGCCAGCAGGAAGACAGGCTGGGACACCGGGGAGCTGTTTTTT.

The J gene is TRBJ1-1, the V gene TRBV3-1 (or the pseudogene TRBV3-2); D ambiguous. The CDR3 sequence is 13 residues long. V lost 9 bases and J 3 bases, leaving 14 bases between the germline ends. Germline V gene sequence: CDR1 LGHDT, CDR2 YNNKEL (reference sequence). The CDR3 DNA is TGTGCCAGTGGGCCTCTGACGGACACTGAAGCTTTCTTT. Translation gives CASGPLTDTEAFF.

The chain carries TRBV5-4 and TRBJ2-6, with D possibly matching TRBD2 (5 bases). The CDR3 consists of 16 residues. Germline CDR1 SGHNT, CDR2 YYREEE (reference sequence). Trimming removed 1 base from V and 4 bases from J, with 12 bases in between. The CDR3, as DNA: TGTGCCAGCAGCTTGCGGGGTAAGCCCGGGGCCAACGTCCTGACTTTC. Translated, it gives CASSLRGKPGANVLTF.

The J gene is TRBJ1-1, the V gene TRBV10-1, with 7 bases identical to TRBD1. Germline CDR1 and CDR2: WNHNN and SYGVQD (reference sequence). V was clipped by 8 bases and J by 0 bases; unmatched bases: 12. CDR3 length equals 16 residues. The CDR3 sequence: CASYRQGGSMNTEAFF. In DNA, the CDR3 is TGCGCCAGCTACCGACAGGGCGGATCGATGAACACTGAAGCTTTCTTT.

The J gene is TRBJ1-5, the V gene TRBV6-6; 8 nucleotides line up with TRBD1. The ends lost 2 bases at V and 9 bases at J; junction bases unmatched: 6. The germline V gene encodes CDR1 MNHNY and CDR2 SVGAGI (reference sequence). The CDR3 contains 14 residues. CDR3 nucleotide sequence: TGTGCCAGCAGTTACCAGGGGGCCCAGTGGCCCCAGCATTTT. This sequence encodes CASSYQGAQWPQHF.

The chain employs TRBV19 and TRBJ2-1, with TRBD1 matching over 7 bases. The V gene end was trimmed by 4 bases and the J gene end by 3 bases; junction bases not matched to a gene: 3. Germline V CDR1 and CDR2: LNHDA, SQIVND (reference sequence). This CDR3 region has 14 residues. The CDR3 reads CASSRWDSYNEQFF. The CDR3 nucleotides read TGTGCCAGTAGTAGGTGGGACAGCTACAATGAGCAGTTCTTC.

The chain couples TRBV5-1 to TRBJ2-2; TRBD2 matches 14 bases. This CDR3 is 15 amino acids long. CDR1 is SGHRS, CDR2 YFSETQ, per germline. V was clipped by 5 bases and J by 8 bases; unmatched bases: 5. The CDR3 region has the DNA TGCGCCAGCAGGGGACTAGCGGGAGCCAGTGGGGAGCTGTTTTTT. It yields the protein CASRGLAGASGELFF.

The genes are TRBV9 and TRBJ2-1; D uncertain. The germline V gene encodes CDR1 SGDLS and CDR2 YYNGEE. The CDR3 runs 14 residues. V was shortened by 0 bases and J by 5 bases, with 9 bases between the two germline ends. The CDR3 DNA follows: TGTGCCAGCAGCGTAGGAGCGACGGACAATGAGCAGTTCTTC. Its protein product is CASSVGATDNEQFF.

The sample holds a few counts of this clone. The chain combines TRBV27 with TRBJ1-6; 8 bases map to TRBD1. V shed 4 bases, J shed 9 bases, and the junction held 5 bases outside the gene matches. Looked up from germline, CDR1 is MNHEY and CDR2 is SMNVEV (reference sequence). The CDR3 contains 14 residues. The CDR3 loop is CASSSGQGVSPLHF. CDR3 bases: TGTGCCAGCAGTTCTGGACAGGGCGTTTCACCCCTCCACTTT.

V and J are TRBV5-6 and TRBJ2-3; 7 positions match TRBD2. The ends lost 2 bases at V and 1 base at J; junction bases unmatched: 4. This CDR3 is built from 15 residues. The germline CDR1 and CDR2 sequences are SGHDT and YYEEEE. For the CDR3, the DNA is TGTGCCAGCAGCTTCGCTAGCGGAGGCACAGATACGCAGTATTTT. Protein product: CASSFASGGTDTQYF.

The rearrangement uses TRBV24-1 and TRBJ2-1; 9 bases map to TRBD1. V was clipped by 5 bases and J by 2 bases; unmatched bases: 6. Per the germline V gene, CDR1 is KGHDR and CDR2 is SFDVKD. This CDR3 spans 16 amino acids. The CDR3 bases are TGTGCCACCAGTGCCACCGGGACAGGGACCTACAATGAGCAGTTCTTC. The encoded protein is CATSATGTGTYNEQFF.

The V gene is TRBV12-5, the J gene TRBJ2-7; 11 nucleotides agree with TRBD2. The germline CDR1 and CDR2 sequences are LGHNT and FRNRAP. This CDR3 region has 15 residues. The V segment lost 2 bases and the J segment 2 bases; nucleotides outside the gene matches: 2. The CDR3 DNA follows: TGTGCTAGTGGTTTGACGGGACTAGCGGCCTACGAGCAGTACTTC. Its protein product is CASGLTGLAAYEQYF.

The rearrangement links TRBV3-1 (or the pseudogene TRBV3-2) to TRBJ1-2; 7 bases align to TRBD1. The CDR3 length is 15 residues. In germline, CDR1 is LGHDT, CDR2 YNNKEL (reference sequence). Trimming removed 1 base from V and 4 bases from J; junction bases left unmatched: 6. The CDR3 DNA follows: TGTGCCAGCAGCCAAGGACAGGGTTGGCTCTATGGCTACACCTTC. It specifies CASSQGQGWLYGYTF.

V usage is TRBV7-9 and J usage is TRBJ2-2; D is undetermined. This CDR3 comprises 13 residues. Germline V lookup: CDR1 SEHNR, CDR2 FQNEAQ (reference sequence). The V end was cut by 5 bases, the J end by 2 bases, with 6 bases between. CDR3 DNA sequence: TGTGCCAGCAGCCCTACCAACACCGGGGAGCTGTTTTTT. This translates into CASSPTNTGELFF.

This chain links TRBV7-2 with TRBJ2-1, with 7 bases that match TRBD2. Trimming at V came to 1 base and at J to 3 bases, leaving 3 bases not matched to a gene. This CDR3 has 15 amino acids. Looked up from germline, CDR1 is SGHTA and CDR2 is FQGNSA. As DNA, the CDR3 is TGTGCCAGCAGCTTAGGGGGGGGAGGCTACAATGAGCAGTTCTTC. It yields the protein CASSLGGGGYNEQFF.

The chain recombines TRBV30 with TRBJ2-5, with a possible D match to TRBD2 (5 bases). Germline V lookup: CDR1 GTSNPN, CDR2 SVGIG (reference sequence). This CDR3 is 14 amino acids long. Trimming cost V 4 bases and J 5 bases, with 17 bases left between them. As DNA, the CDR3 is TGTGCCTGGACTCTCCTAGGAGGCGGGGAGACCCAGTACTTC. Translating gives CAWTLLGGGETQYF.

The chain recombines TRBV4-3 with TRBJ2-7; TRBD1 matches 7 bases. J gave up 2 bases and V 0 bases, and 7 bases lay outside the gene matches. The CDR3 consists of 16 residues. CDR1 LGHNA and CDR2 YSLEER come from the germline V gene. CDR3: CASSQERSDRAYEQYF. CDR3 nucleotide sequence: TGCGCCAGCAGCCAAGAGAGAAGTGACAGGGCCTACGAGCAGTACTTC.

This sequence joins TRBV6-6 and TRBJ2-7; 7 nucleotides align to TRBD1. CDR1 and CDR2 from the germline V gene are MNHNY and SVGAGI (reference sequence). This CDR3 is 14 amino acids long. Trimming took 7 bases from V and 2 from J; bases not matched to a gene: 8. The CDR3 sequence is CASKTGTVTYEQYF. CDR3 nucleotides: TGTGCCAGCAAGACCGGGACAGTCACCTACGAGCAGTACTTC.